These T cell receptor beta chains were read from a single sample in a study of T cells in Graves' hyperthyroidism and ophthalmopathy. TCRdb re-analysed the multiplex PCR reads in MiXCR, keeping a single row per CDR3 protein. The data contain 250,000 to 300,000 distinct CDR3 sequences, roughly 13% of them seen just once; the ten biggest clones take up 7.9%. Sequenced: blood. Receptors were obtained from a woman aged 40 to 49 with Graves' hyperthyroidism. Each CDR3 is given with its conserved first and last residue.

V gene	J gene	CDR3 protein
TRBV6-1	TRBJ1-2	CASSKDRMGTF
TRBV11-2	TRBJ2-1	CASSLEPLKEQFF
TRBV7-2	TRBJ2-5	CASSLILKTQYF
TRBV20-1	TRBJ2-5	CSASPLTGGAETQYF
TRBV20-1	TRBJ1-1	CSGGTGGNTEAFF
TRBV3-1	TRBJ2-1	CASSQEVASSYNEQFF
TRBV20-1	TRBJ2-7	CSATSGSRYEQYF
TRBV10-3	TRBJ2-1	CAITGDTYNEQFF
TRBV20-1	TRBJ2-5	CSARTSELETQYF
TRBV11-3	TRBJ2-1	CASSYGSNEQFF
TRBV12-3/TRBV12-4	TRBJ2-5	CASRTGTSTGTQYF
TRBV7-9	TRBJ2-1	CASSSDRKGDPNEQFF
TRBV9	TRBJ1-6	CASSGGGIGSPLYF
TRBV3-1	TRBJ2-2	CASRYPGGTPGELFF
TRBV19	TRBJ1-3	CASSTADIPGNTIYF
TRBV29-1	TRBJ1-3	CSVVSDGNTIYF
TRBV10-3	TRBJ2-1	CAISEPPNEAEQFF
TRBV5-5	TRBJ2-7	CASSRDRGPNEQYF
TRBV10-1	TRBJ1-1	CARSRGAEAFF
TRBV6-1	TRBJ1-3	CASSFVMGSGNTIYF
TRBV2	TRBJ1-3	CASSERTGDTIYF
TRBV4-1	TRBJ1-2	CASSQIIPRDSHNYGYTF
TRBV20-1	TRBJ2-1	CSARITSGSNEQFF
TRBV20-1	TRBJ2-7	CSAPAAGYEQYF
TRBV28	TRBJ2-1	CASSPTVGAGAVHEQFF
TRBV20-1	TRBJ2-7	CSARDRGGHPYEQYF
TRBV6-5	TRBJ2-1	CASSYTRGPRRDEQFF
TRBV6-2/TRBV6-3	TRBJ2-7	CASRDRGDAYEQYF
TRBV28	TRBJ2-7	CASSPPLGEQYF
TRBV28	TRBJ1-1	CASSPPKGGGMNTEAFF
TRBV7-2	TRBJ1-4	CASSYQGANEKLFF
TRBV24-1	TRBJ2-5	CATSGGQGPQETQYF
TRBV5-5	TRBJ1-5	CASSLGQQNQPQHF
TRBV15	TRBJ2-1	CATSRGSGRRYNEQFF
TRBV29-1	TRBJ1-1	CSAQLRWGNTEAFF
TRBV28	TRBJ2-3	CASSPTGRRTTDTQYF
TRBV15	TRBJ2-2	CATSRDWGAGELFF
TRBV30	TRBJ2-2	CAWSVLGPNTGELFF
TRBV6-1	TRBJ2-1	CASSAAGQYNEQFF
TRBV29-1	TRBJ1-2	CSALPLRRSLGGYTF
TRBV12-3/TRBV12-4	TRBJ1-1	CASSPPVGGVAFF
TRBV6-1	TRBJ1-1	CASRPGSRFYEAFF
TRBV28	TRBJ1-2	CASSLTGLVYGYTF
TRBV19	TRBJ2-2	CASRDLFGELFF
TRBV3-1	TRBJ2-6	CASSQEGLGSGANVLTF